Here is one T cell receptor (beta chain) with its context. The data were taken from a study of blood T cell repertoires in COVID-19. The CDR3 contains 15 residues. Germline trimming cut 7 bases from V and 5 bases from J; bases unmatched to any gene: 11. In germline, CDR1 is ENHRY, CDR2 SYGVKD. TCRdb's copy holds only in-frame clones and misses some; the assay was immunoSEQ multiplex PCR. This table holds 94,000 or so clones, around nine tenths found once. This chain connects TRBV10-3 to TRBJ2-5, with 9 nucleotides matching TRBD2. This clonotype originated in a woman of 80 years or more with active COVID-19. The source material was peripheral blood. CDR3 DNA: TGTGCCATCAAGGACGCGCGGGAGGGTAGGGAGACCCAGTACTTC. Protein product: CAIKDAREGRETQYF.